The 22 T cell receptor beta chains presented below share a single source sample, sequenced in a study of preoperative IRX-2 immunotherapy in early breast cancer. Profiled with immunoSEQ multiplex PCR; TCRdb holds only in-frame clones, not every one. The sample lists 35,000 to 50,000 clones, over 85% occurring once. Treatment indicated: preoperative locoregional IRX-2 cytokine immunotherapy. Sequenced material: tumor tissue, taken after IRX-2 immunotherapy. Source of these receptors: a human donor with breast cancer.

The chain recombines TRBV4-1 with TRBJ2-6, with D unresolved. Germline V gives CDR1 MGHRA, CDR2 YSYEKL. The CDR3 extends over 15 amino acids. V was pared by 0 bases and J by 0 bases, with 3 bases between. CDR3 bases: TGCGCCAGCAGCCAAGATAGCTCTGGGGCCAACGTCCTGACTTTC. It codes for CASSQDSSGANVLTF.

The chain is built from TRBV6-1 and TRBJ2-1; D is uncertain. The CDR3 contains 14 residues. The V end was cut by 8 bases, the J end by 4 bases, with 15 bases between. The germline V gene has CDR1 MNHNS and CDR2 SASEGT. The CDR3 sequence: CASGEADSYNEQFF. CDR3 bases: TGTGCCAGCGGCGAGGCGGATTCTTACAATGAGCAGTTCTTC.

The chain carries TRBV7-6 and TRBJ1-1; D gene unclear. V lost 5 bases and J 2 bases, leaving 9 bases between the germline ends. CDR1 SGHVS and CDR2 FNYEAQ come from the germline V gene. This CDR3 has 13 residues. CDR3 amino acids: CASSPRRNTEAFF. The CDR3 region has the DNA TGTGCCAGCAGCCCCCGCAGAAACACTGAAGCTTTCTTT. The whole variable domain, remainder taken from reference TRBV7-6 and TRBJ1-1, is GAGVSQSPRYKVTKRGQDVALRCDPISGHVSLYWYRQALGQGPEFLTYFNYEAQQDKSGLPNDRFSAERPEGSISTLTIQRTEQRDSAMYRCASSPRRNTEAFFGQGTRLTVV.

CDR3 in DNA: TGTGCCAGCAGCTCGGCGGGACAGGGGGCCGCCGGGGAGCTGTTTTTT. This sequence encodes CASSSAGQGAAGELFF. The chain recombines TRBV5-5 with TRBJ2-2, with TRBD1 matching over 12 bases. Unmatched junction bases numbered 6, after V lost 3 bases and J lost 6 bases. This CDR3 has 16 amino acids. Germline CDR1 is SGHKS and CDR2 is YYEKEE (reference sequence).

The CDR3: CASCGQQISPQHF. The CDR3 DNA reads as TGTGCCAGCTGTGGGCAGCAGATTTCGCCCCAGCATTTT. The V gene is TRBV28, the J gene TRBJ1-5, with D unclear. The CDR3 contains 13 residues. Trimming pared 8 bases from V and 9 bases from J, leaving 17 bases between. CDR1 MDHEN and CDR2 SYDVKM come from the germline V gene.

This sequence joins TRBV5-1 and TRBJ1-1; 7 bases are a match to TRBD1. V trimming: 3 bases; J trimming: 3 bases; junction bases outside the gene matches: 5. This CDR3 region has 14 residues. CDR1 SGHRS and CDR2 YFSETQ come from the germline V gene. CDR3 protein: CASSSGTAHTEAFF. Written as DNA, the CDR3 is TGCGCCAGCAGCTCCGGGACAGCTCACACTGAAGCTTTCTTT.

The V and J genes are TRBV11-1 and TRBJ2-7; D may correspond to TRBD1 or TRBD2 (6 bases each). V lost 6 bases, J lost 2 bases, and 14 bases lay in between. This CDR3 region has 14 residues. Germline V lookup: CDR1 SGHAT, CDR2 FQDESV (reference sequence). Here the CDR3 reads CASSLSGAPYEQYF. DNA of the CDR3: TGTGCCAGCAGTCTATCGGGGGCCCCCTACGAGCAGTACTTC.

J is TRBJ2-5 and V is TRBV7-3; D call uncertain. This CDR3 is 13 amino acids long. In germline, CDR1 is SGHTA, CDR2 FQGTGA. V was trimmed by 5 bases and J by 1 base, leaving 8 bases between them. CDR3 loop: CASSRGPQETQYF. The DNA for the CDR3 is TGTGCCAGCAGCCGTGGGCCCCAAGAGACCCAGTACTTC.

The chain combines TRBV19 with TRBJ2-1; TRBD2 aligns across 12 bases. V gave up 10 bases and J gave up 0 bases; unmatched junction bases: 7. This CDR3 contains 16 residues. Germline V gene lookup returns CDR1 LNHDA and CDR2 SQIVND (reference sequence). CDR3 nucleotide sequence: TGTGCCACCTGGACTAGCGGGGAAAGCTCCTACAATGAGCAGTTCTTC. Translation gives CATWTSGESSYNEQFF.

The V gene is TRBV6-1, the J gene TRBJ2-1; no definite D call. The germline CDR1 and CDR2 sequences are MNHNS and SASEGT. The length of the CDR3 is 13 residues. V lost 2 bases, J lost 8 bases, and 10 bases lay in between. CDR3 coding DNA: TGTGCCAGCAGTGAAAATGGTTGGGATGAGCAGTTCTTC. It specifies CASSENGWDEQFF.

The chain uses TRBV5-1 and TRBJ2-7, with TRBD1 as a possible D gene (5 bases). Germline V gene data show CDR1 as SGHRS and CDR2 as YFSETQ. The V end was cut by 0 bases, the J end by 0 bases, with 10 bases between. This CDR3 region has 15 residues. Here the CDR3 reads CASSLGQRSSYEQYF. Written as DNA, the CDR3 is TGCGCCAGCAGCTTGGGACAGAGGAGCTCCTACGAGCAGTACTTC.

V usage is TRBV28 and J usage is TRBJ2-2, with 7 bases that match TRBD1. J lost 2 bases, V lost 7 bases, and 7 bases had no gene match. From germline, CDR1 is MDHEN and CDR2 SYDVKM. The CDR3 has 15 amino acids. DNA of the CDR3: TGTGCCAGCACCACGACAGGGTATAACACCGGGGAGCTGTTTTTT. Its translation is CASTTTGYNTGELFF.

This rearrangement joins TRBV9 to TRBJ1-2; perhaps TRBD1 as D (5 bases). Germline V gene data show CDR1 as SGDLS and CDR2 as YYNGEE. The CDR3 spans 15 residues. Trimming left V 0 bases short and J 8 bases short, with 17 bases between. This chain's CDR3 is CASSVEVGARRGYTF. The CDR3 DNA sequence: TGTGCCAGCAGCGTAGAAGTAGGGGCCCGTAGAGGCTACACCTTC.

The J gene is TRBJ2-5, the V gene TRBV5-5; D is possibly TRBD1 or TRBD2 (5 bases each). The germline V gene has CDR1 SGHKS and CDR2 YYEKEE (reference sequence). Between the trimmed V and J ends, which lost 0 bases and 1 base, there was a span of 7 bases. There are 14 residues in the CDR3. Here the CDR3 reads CASSLAGPQETQYF. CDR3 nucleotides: TGTGCCAGCAGCTTGGCGGGACCCCAAGAGACCCAGTACTTC.

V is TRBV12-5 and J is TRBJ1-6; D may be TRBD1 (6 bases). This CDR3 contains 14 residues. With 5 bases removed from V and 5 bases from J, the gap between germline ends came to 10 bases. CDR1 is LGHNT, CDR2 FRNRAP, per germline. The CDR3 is CASGQDSDNSPLHF. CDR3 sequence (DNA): TGTGCTAGTGGTCAGGACAGTGATAATTCACCCCTCCACTTT.

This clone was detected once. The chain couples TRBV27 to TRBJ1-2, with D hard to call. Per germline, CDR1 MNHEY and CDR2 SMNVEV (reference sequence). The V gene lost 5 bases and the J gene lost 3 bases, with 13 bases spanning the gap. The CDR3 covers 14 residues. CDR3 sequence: CASSADPGDYGYTF. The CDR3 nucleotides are TGTGCCAGCAGTGCGGACCCTGGTGACTATGGCTACACCTTC.

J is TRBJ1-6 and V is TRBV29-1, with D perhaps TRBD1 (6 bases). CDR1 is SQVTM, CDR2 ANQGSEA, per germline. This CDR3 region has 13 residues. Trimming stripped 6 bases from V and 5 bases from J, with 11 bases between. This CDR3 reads CSVRTANNSPLHF. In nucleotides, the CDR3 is TGCAGCGTCCGGACAGCCAATAATTCACCCCTCCACTTT.

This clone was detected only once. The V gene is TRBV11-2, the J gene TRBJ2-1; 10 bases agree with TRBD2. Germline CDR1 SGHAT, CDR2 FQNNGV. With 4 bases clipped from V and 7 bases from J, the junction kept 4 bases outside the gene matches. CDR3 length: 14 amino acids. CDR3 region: CASSSSGSGNEQFF. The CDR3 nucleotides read TGTGCCAGCAGCTCTAGCGGGAGCGGTAATGAGCAGTTCTTC.

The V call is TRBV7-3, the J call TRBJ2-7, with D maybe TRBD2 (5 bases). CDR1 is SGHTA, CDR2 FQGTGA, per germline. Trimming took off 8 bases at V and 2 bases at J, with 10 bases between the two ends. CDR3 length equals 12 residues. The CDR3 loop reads CASPEDAYEQYF. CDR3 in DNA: TGTGCCAGCCCGGAGGACGCCTACGAGCAGTACTTC.

Here the CDR3 reads CASRGRNSPLHF. The CDR3, as DNA: TGTGCCAGCAGAGGCAGGAATTCACCCCTCCACTTT. V and J are TRBV2 and TRBJ1-6; D remains unclear. V was cut by 6 bases and J by 7 bases, with 7 bases left in between. CDR3 length: 12 residues. Per the germline V gene, CDR1 is SNHLY and CDR2 is FYNNEI. Supplemented by reference TRBV2 and TRBJ1-6, the full variable domain reads EPEVTQTPSHQVTQMGQEVILRCVPISNHLYFYWYRQILGQKVEFLVSFYNNEISEKSEIFDDQFSVERPDGSNFTLKIRSTKLEDSAMYFCASRGRNSPLHFGNGTRLTVT.

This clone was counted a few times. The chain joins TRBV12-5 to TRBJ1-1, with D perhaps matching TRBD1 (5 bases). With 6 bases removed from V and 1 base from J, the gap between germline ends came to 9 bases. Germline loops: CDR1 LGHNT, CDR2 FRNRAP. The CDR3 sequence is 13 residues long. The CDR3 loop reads CASGGGWNTEAFF. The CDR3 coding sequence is TGTGCTAGTGGGGGGGGGTGGAACACTGAAGCTTTCTTT.

The CDR3 nucleotides are TGTGCCAGTAGTATCGTTTCGTTTCGCACTGAAGCTTTCTTT. This sequence encodes CASSIVSFRTEAFF. The V gene is TRBV19, the J gene TRBJ1-1; no definite D call. Germline CDR1 reads LNHDA; CDR2 reads SQIVND (reference sequence). CDR3 size: 14 residues. V gave up 3 bases and J gave up 4 bases, with 12 bases separating them.